The text below deals with one T cell receptor beta chain. What this receptor recognizes is not known. Per-base quality was not reported, and no clone a single base away is much larger than it. The data derive from a study of cytomegalovirus exposure and HLA in healthy donors (dated by TCRdb to between 2016 and 2019). About the full investigation: According to an earlier analysis of 587 of the donors, 200 million or so T cells yielded 117 million unique TCR beta sequences and approximately 300 Gb of sequence data. Genome-wide SNP genotypes for about three fifths of the roughly 670 donors were used in a later genetic analysis, which treated that subset as a discovery cohort. To predict cytomegalovirus infection status, the study combined high-throughput TCR immunosequencing, statistical association of individual TCRs with disease status, and machine learning. All discovery cohort repertoires had been generated on a single sequencing platform. Rather than drawing on any new phenotypic data, the later analysis identified candidate immune exposures from TCR beta sequences and the way those sequences occurred across donors. A separate validation cohort of roughly 130 different subjects was used in addition to the approximately 700-subject first cohort. An early release that covered some 640 HLA-typed donors contained approximately 320 gigabases of sequencing data and about 93 million unique TCR sequences. A handful of DR-DQ haplotypes were handled as single units for association and clustering because linkage in the cohort was strong. Donor age, sex, ethnicity and CMV serostatus were compiled alongside the repertoire data. Typing coverage differed by locus: A, B, C, DRB1 and DQB1 were typed in roughly 620-630 donors, DQA1 in 522, DPA1 in 606, and DPB1 in just under 480. The study profiled the T cell repertoires of 666 subjects by immunosequencing and related them to cytomegalovirus serostatus. Of the roughly 420 genotyped donors, 65% to 90% were placed in the genetic ancestry cluster associated with self-reported Caucasian donors. To decide whether each TCR beta V gene segment behaved as functional or pseudogenic, an earlier analysis of nearly 600 of the donors relied on high-throughput TCR beta sequencing. Across approximately 400 genotyped donors of the cohort, an average of roughly 250,000 unique TCR beta nucleotide sequences per donor were sequenced, and approximately 17% of those sequences were non-productive. The study was designed to test whether signatures of past pathogen exposure could be identified by cataloging public T cell receptors. HLA typing covered class I and class II loci at four-digit resolution. To study patterns of TCR occurrence, a later analysis re-analyzed previously published TCR beta repertoires from around 700 donors and added high-resolution HLA genotyping. The paper as a whole reports these results and caveats: The authors suggested that the approach could potentially be extended to other disease states and immunological phenotypes. A further reported finding was that TCR beta sequences accurately predicted the HLA-A and HLA-B alleles for most subjects in the first cohort. Strong co-occurrence of HLA alleles, especially DR and DQ, made assigning TCR associations to individual alleles difficult. Several of the top co-occurrence clusters appeared to be linked to parvovirus B19, influenza, CMV and Epstein-Barr virus, according to a later analysis. Because counts were too low, about 18 rarely observed V segments, including chromosome 9 orphons, were left out of the earlier analysis of several hundred of the donors. The sequencing pipeline was judged likely to have produced a cluster of highly shared sequence variants as a technical artifact. A total of fewer than 200 TCR beta chains were listed by the study as associated with cytomegalovirus. A later analysis found that TCR association rates varied across HLA loci, with DRB1 alleles showing the most associated TCRs and HLA-C alleles the fewest. Correlated functional status among segregating V segments might be attributable to linkage disequilibrium, but an unknown experimental factor could not be ruled out. Most TCR sequences were observed very rarely across donors, whereas some public TCRs were present in many individuals. In this cohort, only TCR beta chains were sequenced, and detectable features were limited by the absence of alpha or paired-chain data. The only immune exposure information available for the cohort was CMV serostatus. The classifier was reported to diagnose cytomegalovirus status with high specificity and sensitivity in both the original cohort and the validation cohort. Specific HLA alleles were associated with about 17,000 TCR beta sequences at a false discovery rate of 0.05 in a later analysis. Because HLA typing was unavailable for some donors at each locus, only the typed subset was used in association tests. An earlier analysis of approximately 540 of the donors showed that most TCR beta V segments appeared in productive rearrangements either about 87% or about 30% of the time, which broadly matched IMGT annotations. In a later analysis, HLA-associated TCR beta chains showed more clonal expansion and lower generation probabilities than non-associated chains that were equally common. Three of the identified cytomegalovirus-associated TCR beta chains were confirmed in vitro to be specific for cytomegalovirus antigens. A later genetic analysis associated a missense DCLRE1C variant with V-gene and J-gene trimming of TCR beta chains, and an independent cohort replicated the association. Compared with the roughly 700-donor mean, donors in an Asian-associated ancestry cluster had fewer N-insertions in productive TCRs, according to a later genetic analysis. Roughly uniform sequencing depth across donors was assumed in presence/absence analyses, although this assumption may not hold. In a later analysis, most CMV-associated TCR beta chains were found to appear HLA-restricted, with HLA associations seemingly driven largely by CMV exposure.

The library was generated by the immunoSEQ multiplex PCR assay. A mixture of 60 forward primers for TCR Vbeta segments and 13 reverse primers for TCR Jbeta segments was used in the multiplex PCR. The CDR3 region of rearranged TCR beta genes was amplified from genomic DNA with a multiplex PCR assay. The Illumina HiSeq System was used to sequence the amplified TCR beta libraries as 87-base-pair reads. In the authors' own workflow: Across the roughly 640 repertoires, a later analysis counted about 81 million unique TCR beta chains, roughly 11 million of which were shared by at least two donors. A nearest-neighbor algorithm error-corrected the raw reads and collapsed the reads into unique sequences, merging closely related sequences to remove PCR and sequencing errors. To assign V, D and J gene segments, CDR3 sequences were aligned to IMGT reference sequences. Each retained sequence needed at least a six-nucleotide match to both a V gene segment and a J gene segment. Rearrangements were called productive when the CDR3 lacked stop codons and stayed in frame with V and J; all others were non-productive. CDR3 was defined according to IMGT convention as the region running from the second conserved V-encoded cysteine to the conserved J-encoded phenylalanine. Sequences without an unambiguous match to a single V gene segment were excluded from the earlier analysis of a few hundred of the donors. In an earlier analysis of more than 500 of the donors, a V segment was called functional when productive rearrangements were above 56.7%, and segregating when the standard deviation between donors exceeded 5%. To diagnose cytomegalovirus status from the catalog of TCR beta chain sequences, a statistical classification framework was built. A later analysis assigned V and J genes by comparing TCR nucleotide sequences with IMGT/GENE-DB human TR gene sequences. In a later analysis, CDR3 sequences and most-parsimonious VDJ recombination scenarios were assigned using the TCRdist pipeline. In a later analysis, each TCR beta chain was defined by its CDR3 amino acid sequence together with its V-gene family, and reads lacking a unique V-gene family were excluded. A later analysis removed 500 to 600 highly shared, low-generation-probability nucleotide sequences to deal with suspected cross-contamination and a sequencing artifact. A later analysis calculated a clonal expansion index for each public chain from normalized within-repertoire ranks of inferred template counts. In a later analysis, generation probabilities were computed using a VDJ recombination model fitted to out-of-frame rearrangements, and the results were checked against IGoR. In a later analysis, TCR-TCR, TCR-HLA and TCR-CMV co-occurrence was scored with hypergeometric tests, and a repertoire-size bias correction was applied to TCR pairs. False discovery rates were estimated in a later analysis by permuting HLA or CMV assignments 20 times. In a later analysis, co-occurring TCRs were grouped with DBSCAN, and TCRdist sequence similarity was added when clustering was performed within HLA-allele-positive subsets. For co-occurrence clustering, repertoires with fewer than 30,000 or more than 120,000 public chains were excluded, along with 4 to 6 repertoires with anomalous nucleotide sharing. Held by TCRdb, this immuneACCESS table contains in-frame sequences only and omits some clones. Under half of the omission traces to an unresolved V gene where checked; the cause of the rest is unknown. V and J calls plus clone size are reproduced from that table; the DNA served to infer D and trimming. The sample profile shows under 200,000 clones; roughly 80% of them were found once. The ten most abundant clones make up roughly 2% of the sample.

The cohort was made up of under 800 healthy bone marrow donors. At the time of sampling, every cohort member was nominally healthy, though immune exposures that went unrecorded were likely present. Of the approximately 670 cohort members, 289 had positive CMV serostatus and approximately 400 had negative CMV serostatus, and CMV serostatus was not recorded for the donor. A peripheral blood sample was provided by each donor, and peripheral blood mononuclear cells were used for TCR beta sequencing. The Qiagen DNeasy Blood Extraction Kit was used to extract genomic DNA from the blood cell samples. The sample taken for sequencing was PBMCs. The source of this sequence is a human donor in good health.

The CDR3 region has the sequence CASSPGQNYYEQYF. The sequenced DNA is TGTGCCAGCAGCCCGGGACAGAACTACTACGAGCAGTACTTC. This chain is built from TRBV5-4 and TRBJ2-7, with 7 central nucleotides matching TRBD1. V is trimmed back by 4 bases and J by 3 bases, and the junction contains 7 bases that no gene match accounts for. The CDR3 covers 14 residues, taking in both the cysteine and the phenylalanine. This entry keeps only the CDR3 DNA: 42 bases, framed from base 1. Taken from the germline V gene (reference sequence), the CDR1 and CDR2 loops are SGHNT and YYREEE.